The rows below give T cell receptor beta chains drawn from one sample of a study of patients and donors after allogeneic stem cell transplantation. TCRdb passed the RT-PCR reads through MiXCR, listing each CDR3 protein once. Here the sample spans tens of thousands of distinct CDR3 sequences, under 7.5% being singletons. The material sequenced was blood, either unsorted or a sorted T cell fraction (not recorded which). These receptors were obtained from a human donor who was either an allogeneic HSCT recipient or a stem cell or donor lymphocyte infusion donor (not recorded which). It is not recorded whose cells these are; they may come from a transplant donor. Both conserved end residues are part of each CDR3. Each record gives: D gene, clone size, V gene, J gene, CDR3 DNA, CDR3 protein. The D gene is left open where the match is weak. Clone size is given for some rows only: seen once, a few or many times, or a class if the clone is expanded.

NA	NA	TRBV7-9	TRBJ2-6	TGTGCCAGCAGCTCAGTGGGGCGAAGGGCCAACGTCCTGACTTTC	CASSSVGRRANVLTF
NA	NA	TRBV5-4	TRBJ2-5	TGTGCCAGCAGCTTCATGGGGCCCCAAGAGACCCAGTACTTC	CASSFMGPQETQYF
NA	NA	TRBV7-6	TRBJ2-7	TGTGCCAGCAGCTTAGGATATAGCGTGGGGAGGACCGGCGAGCAGTACTTC	CASSLGYSVGRTGEQYF
NA	many	TRBV18	TRBJ2-7	TGTGCCAGCTCACGGCTAATCGCGTCCTACGAGCAGTACTTC	CASSRLIASYEQYF
NA	many	TRBV7-9	TRBJ2-7	TGTGCCAGCAGCTTAGCCGTCCGTCTCAGTGGCTACGAGCAGTACTTC	CASSLAVRLSGYEQYF
TRBD2	few	TRBV4-2	TRBJ2-3	TGTGCCAGCAGCCAAGATTTGGCGGGAGGGTCCACAGATACGCAGTATTTT	CASSQDLAGGSTDTQYF
NA	many	TRBV24-1	TRBJ2-2	TGTGCCACCAGTGACATAGACAGCACCGGGGAGCTGTTTTTT	CATSDIDSTGELFF
TRBD2	few	TRBV27	TRBJ2-7	TGTGCCAGCAGCAAGACTAGCGGGAGTTTCGGCTACGAGCAGTACTTC	CASSKTSGSFGYEQYF
TRBD2	many	TRBV2	TRBJ2-2	TGTGCCAGCAGTAGGACTAGCGGGACGACCGGGGAGCTGTTTTTT	CASSRTSGTTGELFF
NA	NA	TRBV6-1	TRBJ2-7	TGTGCCACCGCGGGCAGCTCCTACGAGCAGTACTTC	CATAGSSYEQYF
NA	many	TRBV7-9	TRBJ1-5	TGTGCCAGCAGCCCCGGACAGCCCGGGCAGCCCCAGCATTTT	CASSPGQPGQPQHF
NA	few	TRBV28	TRBJ1-4	TGTGCCAGCACCGGTGGGCCAGGGGAAAAACTGTTTTTT	CASTGGPGEKLFF
NA	NA	TRBV2	TRBJ2-5	TGTGCCAGCAGTGGCCGTGAGACCCAGTACTTC	CASSGRETQYF
NA	NA	TRBV20-1	TRBJ2-3	TGCAGTGCTAGTTTTAGCGGCACAGATACGCAGTATTTT	CSASFSGTDTQYF
NA	NA	TRBV5-1	TRBJ2-3	TGCGCCAGCAGCGGGCTTGGGGCGGCTAGCACAGATACGCAGTATTTT	CASSGLGAASTDTQYF
TRBD1	many	TRBV20-1	TRBJ2-7	TGCAGTGCCCTCGACAGGGTCGGCGAGCAGTACTTC	CSALDRVGEQYF
TRBD2	NA	TRBV6-2/TRBV6-3	TRBJ2-5	TGTGCCAGCAGAGCCGGGACTAGCGGAGTCGCGAAGACCCAGTACTTC	CASRAGTSGVAKTQYF
NA	NA	TRBV6-5	TRBJ2-7	TGTGCCAGCAGTTACTCTCGGGCTAGAAGGGTCGAGCAGTACTTC	CASSYSRARRVEQYF
TRBD1	many	TRBV24-1	TRBJ1-6	TGTGCCACCAGTGATTCGCGGACAGGGAATTCACCCCTCCACTTT	CATSDSRTGNSPLHF
NA	many	TRBV4-2	TRBJ2-2	TGTGCCAGCAGCCAAGAAAGACTAGCCGGGGAGCTGTTTTTT	CASSQERLAGELFF
NA	NA	TRBV11-2	TRBJ2-5	TGTGCCAGCAGTCTTGACAGACTAGAGACCCAGTACTTC	CASSLDRLETQYF
NA	many	TRBV20-1	TRBJ1-4	TGCAGTGCTAGCCGGGTAGCTAATGAAAAACTGTTTTTT	CSASRVANEKLFF
NA	many	TRBV15	TRBJ2-7	TGTGCCACCAGCGTCCGGGTTCCGTCGGACGAGCAGTACTTC	CATSVRVPSDEQYF
NA	many	TRBV28	TRBJ1-2	TGTGCCAGCACCTCCCTGTGGGTGGGCGGCTACACCTTC	CASTSLWVGGYTF
NA	NA	TRBV18	TRBJ2-3	TGTGCCAGCTCACCAAAGAACAGGACTGGTAGGCATACGCAGTATTTT	CASSPKNRTGRHTQYF
NA	many	TRBV5-1	TRBJ2-7	TGCGCCAGCAGCTTGGGGGGATACGAGCAGTACTTC	CASSLGGYEQYF
NA	many	TRBV9	TRBJ1-2	TGTGCCAGCAGCGTAGAACCCCCAGATGGGGGCTATGGCTACACCTTC	CASSVEPPDGGYGYTF
NA	NA	TRBV6-6	TRBJ2-7	TGTGCCAGCAGTTACTGGGCTGACGCGTTCTCCTACGAGCAGTACTTC	CASSYWADAFSYEQYF
TRBD2	many	TRBV29-1	TRBJ2-7	TGCAGCGTCTACGCTAGCGGGGTCTACGAGCAGTACTTC	CSVYASGVYEQYF
NA	many	TRBV24-1	TRBJ2-1	TGTGCCACCAGTGATTTAGCTCGGCCCGGTGAGCAGTTCTTC	CATSDLARPGEQFF
NA	many	TRBV7-9	TRBJ1-1	TGTGCCAGCACCACCGGCATGAACACTGAAGCTTTCTTT	CASTTGMNTEAFF
NA	many	TRBV24-1	TRBJ2-3	TGTGCCACCAGCCGGATGGCAGATACGCAGTATTTT	CATSRMADTQYF
NA	many	TRBV5-1	TRBJ2-5	TGCGCCAGCAGCTTGTTCTCAGTGGGGCAGGGCCAAGAGACCCAGTACTTC	CASSLFSVGQGQETQYF
NA	many	TRBV28	TRBJ2-3	TGTGCCAGCAGTTTATCGAAGAGGGGAGATACGCAGTATTTT	CASSLSKRGDTQYF
TRBD1	NA	TRBV7-6	TRBJ2-7	TGTGCCAGCAGCTTAGGGACAGGGTATGGCGAGCAGTACTTC	CASSLGTGYGEQYF
TRBD1	many	TRBV24-1	TRBJ2-1	TGTGCCACCAGTGATCCTTCCGGGACAGGAAATGAGCAGTTCTTC	CATSDPSGTGNEQFF
TRBD1	few	TRBV2	TRBJ2-1	TGTGCCAGCAGGGGGGACAGGGCTTCCTACAATGAGCAGTTCTTC	CASRGDRASYNEQFF
TRBD1	many	TRBV20-1	TRBJ1-5	TGCAGTGCCCCTGGACAGGGGGGGGGCAATCAGCCCCAGCATTTT	CSAPGQGGGNQPQHF
TRBD2	many	TRBV6-2/TRBV6-3	TRBJ2-1	TGTGCCAGCAGTCTCGTCCTAGCGGGAACGTACAATGAGCAGTTCTTC	CASSLVLAGTYNEQFF
TRBD2	few	TRBV5-4	TRBJ2-7	TGTGCCAGCAGCTTGGGAGCCGGGACTAGCGGGAGGAAACCGCACTTC	CASSLGAGTSGRKPHF
TRBD2	many	TRBV4-1	TRBJ2-3	TGCGCCAGCAGCCTGTCGGCGGTAGCGGGAGCCGATACGCAGTATTTT	CASSLSAVAGADTQYF
NA	NA	TRBV7-8	TRBJ1-5	TGTGCCAGCAGCTTAGCTGGGAGGCAGGGCTTTCATCAGCCCCAGCATTTT	CASSLAGRQGFHQPQHF
NA	many	TRBV18	TRBJ2-5	TGTGCCAGCTCACCACCTTTGGAGACCCAGTACTTC	CASSPPLETQYF
NA	many	TRBV7-2	TRBJ1-5	TGTGCCAGCAGCTTAGCAGGGGCCCATCAGCCCCAGCATTTT	CASSLAGAHQPQHF
TRBD2	NA	TRBV24-1	TRBJ2-2	TGTGCCACCAGTGATTTTAGCGGGACTCACACCGGGGAGCTGTTTTTT	CATSDFSGTHTGELFF
NA	many	TRBV15	TRBJ2-5	TGTGCCACCAGCAACTCTAAGACCCAGTACTTC	CATSNSKTQYF
TRBD2	NA	TRBV5-1	TRBJ2-5	TGCGCCAGCAGCCACCTAGCGGGCCCCTTACAAGAGACCCAGTACTTC	CASSHLAGPLQETQYF
TRBD2	few	TRBV4-2	TRBJ2-1	TGTGCCAGCAGCCAAGAGACTAGCGGGAGAACGTCGGAAAACAATGAGCAGTTCTTC	CASSQETSGRTSENNEQFF
NA	many	TRBV29-1	TRBJ1-1	TGCAGCGTTTTCGTCACAGGGAGGGGGAACACTGAAGCTTTCTTT	CSVFVTGRGNTEAFF
NA	many	TRBV27	TRBJ2-2	TGTGCCAGCAGTTTAGAGGGTCACACCGGGGAGCTGTTTTTT	CASSLEGHTGELFF
NA	many	TRBV12-3/TRBV12-4	TRBJ1-5	TGTGCCAGCAGCCTCCGCAGGGGCCAGCCCCAGCATTTT	CASSLRRGQPQHF
TRBD1	many	TRBV10-3	TRBJ1-2	TGTGCCATCAGTAGGGACAGGGGCGATGGCTACACCTTC	CAISRDRGDGYTF